This is a list of T cell receptor beta chains from one sample in a study of CD8 T cells in ankylosing spondylitis. TCRdb itself ran the 5' RACE reads through MiXCR, one entry per CDR3 protein. This sample has around 91,000 distinct CDR3 sequences, with about 9% found just once. Sequencing input: blood, either unsorted or a sorted T cell fraction (not recorded which). These receptors were taken from a male donor with ankylosing spondylitis. Both conserved end residues are part of each CDR3. D genes are given only for firm matches. Clone size is given for some rows only: seen once, a few or many times, or a class if the clone is expanded.

TRBV15	few	NA	TRBJ1-5	CATSNGGDFHQPQHF	TGTGCCACCAGCAACGGTGGGGATTTTCATCAGCCCCAGCATTTT
TRBV5-6	NA	NA	TRBJ1-5	CASSLGADSGNQPQHF	TGTGCCAGCAGCTTAGGAGCAGACTCCGGCAATCAGCCCCAGCATTTT
TRBV11-2	NA	NA	TRBJ2-7	CASSLVPGQTYEQYF	TGTGCCAGCAGCTTAGTCCCGGGACAAACTTACGAGCAGTACTTC
TRBV11-2	few	NA	TRBJ2-6	CASSPNFQQSGANVLTF	TGTGCCAGCAGCCCCAATTTCCAGCAGTCTGGGGCCAACGTCCTGACTTTC
TRBV27	few	TRBD1	TRBJ2-2	CASSPGTGGTGELFF	TGTGCCAGCAGTCCCGGGACAGGGGGCACCGGGGAGCTGTTTTTT
TRBV12-5	once	TRBD1	TRBJ1-5	CASGLGIRGRIDQPQHF	TGTGCTAGTGGTTTGGGCATCAGGGGGCGGATAGATCAGCCCCAGCATTTT
TRBV10-1	NA	NA	TRBJ2-7	CASKRLGRGSYEQYF	TGCGCCAGCAAGAGACTTGGCAGGGGCTCCTACGAGCAGTACTTC
TRBV7-9	few	NA	TRBJ1-6	CASSSRDAKNSPLHF	TGTGCCAGCAGCTCCCGGGACGCCAAGAATTCACCCCTCCACTTT
TRBV12-3/TRBV12-4	many	NA	TRBJ2-7	CASSLNYREQYF	TGTGCCAGCAGCCTAAATTACAGGGAGCAGTACTTC
TRBV20-1	NA	TRBD1	TRBJ1-1	CSAKTGSDTEAFF	TGCAGTGCCAAGACAGGGTCCGACACTGAAGCTTTCTTT
TRBV7-9	NA	NA	TRBJ2-1	CASSLQSGSSYNEQFF	TGTGCCAGCAGCTTGCAAAGCGGCAGCTCCTACAATGAGCAGTTCTTC
TRBV7-9	few	TRBD1	TRBJ1-2	CASSLTGFGYTF	TGTGCCAGCAGCTTGACAGGGTTTGGCTACACCTTC
TRBV11-2	few	TRBD2	TRBJ2-2	CASSPAGGLAGGPGTGELFF	TGTGCCAGCAGCCCCGCCGGGGGACTAGCGGGAGGGCCGGGCACCGGGGAGCTGTTTTTT
TRBV7-9	many	TRBD2	TRBJ2-1	CASSSLSGKNQQFF	TGTGCCAGCAGCTCCCTTAGCGGGAAAAATCAGCAGTTCTTC
TRBV11-2	NA	TRBD1	TRBJ2-7	CASSLLYRGPSYEQYF	TGTGCCAGCAGCTTATTGTACAGGGGGCCCTCCTACGAGCAGTACTTC
TRBV5-1	NA	TRBD2	TRBJ2-5	CASSLSGLAGGPELETQYF	TGCGCCAGCAGCTTATCGGGACTAGCGGGAGGGCCGGAGCTGGAGACCCAGTACTTC
TRBV19	few	TRBD2	TRBJ2-1	CASSGPSGGPSNEQFF	TGTGCCAGTAGTGGCCCTAGCGGGGGTCCCTCCAATGAGCAGTTCTTC
TRBV3-1	few	NA	TRBJ2-1	CASSQEGGPGAFNEQFF	TGTGCCAGCAGCCAAGAGGGGGGACCCGGGGCATTCAATGAGCAGTTCTTC
TRBV3-1	few	TRBD2	TRBJ2-1	CASSRLAGEGRGEQFF	TGTGCCAGCAGCCGACTAGCGGGAGAGGGGAGGGGTGAGCAGTTCTTC
TRBV7-9	few	NA	TRBJ1-2	CASSSSTANYGYTF	TGTGCCAGCAGCTCGTCAACGGCTAACTATGGCTACACCTTC
TRBV27	NA	NA	TRBJ1-1	CASSLGGGLTANTEAFF	TGTGCCAGCAGTTTAGGGGGGGGGCTAACGGCGAACACTGAAGCTTTCTTT
TRBV29-1	many	TRBD1	TRBJ1-2	CSVQTTGYGNYGYTF	TGCAGCGTTCAGACGACAGGGTATGGGAACTATGGCTACACCTTC
TRBV15	NA	TRBD2	TRBJ2-1	CATGSAGGPGNEQFF	TGTGCCACTGGGTCAGCGGGAGGGCCGGGCAATGAGCAGTTCTTC
TRBV12-3/TRBV12-4	NA	TRBD2	TRBJ2-2	CASSLRDYNTGELFF	TGTGCCAGCAGTTTAAGGGACTATAACACCGGGGAGCTGTTTTTT
TRBV11-2	few	TRBD2	TRBJ2-1	CASSRAGEQFF	TGTGCCAGCAGCCGAGCGGGAGAGCAGTTCTTC
TRBV7-9	many	TRBD2	TRBJ2-7	CASRLAGDEQYF	TGTGCCAGCAGGTTAGCGGGAGACGAGCAGTACTTC
TRBV29-1	NA	TRBD2	TRBJ2-5	CSVVPGLEETQYF	TGCAGCGTTGTGCCGGGACTAGAGGAGACCCAGTACTTC
TRBV7-9	few	TRBD1	TRBJ2-7	CASSMTGGAAYEQYF	TGTGCCAGCAGCATGACAGGGGGCGCGGCCTACGAGCAGTACTTC
TRBV18	few	TRBD2	TRBJ2-7	CASSRTGTSGYEQYF	TGTGCCAGCTCACGGACCGGGACTAGCGGGTACGAGCAGTACTTC
TRBV3-1	many	TRBD2	TRBJ2-1	CASSQDTLGGESYNEQFF	TGTGCCAGCAGCCAAGATACCCTTGGGGGGGAATCCTACAATGAGCAGTTCTTC
TRBV5-1	NA	NA	TRBJ2-7	CASSFIGDEQYF	TGCGCCAGCAGCTTTATAGGAGACGAGCAGTACTTC
TRBV10-3	many	NA	TRBJ1-1	CAIRQGNTEAFF	TGTGCCATCAGACAGGGGAACACTGAAGCTTTCTTT
TRBV5-6	few	TRBD1	TRBJ1-1	CASSDYRGGTEAFF	TGTGCCAGCAGCGACTACAGGGGGGGGACTGAAGCTTTCTTT
TRBV20-1	many	NA	TRBJ2-7	CSARWGPYYEQYF	TGCAGTGCTAGATGGGGCCCCTACTACGAGCAGTACTTC
TRBV12-3/TRBV12-4	NA	NA	TRBJ2-1	CASSPLRGNEQFF	TGTGCCAGCAGCCCTCTACGTGGCAATGAGCAGTTCTTC
TRBV7-6	NA	TRBD1	TRBJ2-5	CASRRYRGETQYF	TGTGCCAGCAGGAGATACAGGGGAGAGACCCAGTACTTC
TRBV9	few	TRBD2	TRBJ2-7	CASSVGRASEQYF	TGTGCCAGCAGCGTCGGGAGGGCCAGCGAGCAGTACTTC
TRBV30	many	TRBD2	TRBJ2-1	CAWLLGRVGDEQFF	TGTGCCTGGCTTCTCGGGAGGGTCGGGGATGAGCAGTTCTTC
TRBV2	many	TRBD2	TRBJ2-1	CASSEAGDRDEQFF	TGTGCCAGCAGTGAGGCGGGAGATCGCGATGAGCAGTTCTTC
TRBV4-1	many	NA	TRBJ1-3	CASSQEPGLDTIYF	TGCGCCAGCAGCCAAGAGCCCGGACTAGACACCATATATTTT
TRBV5-6	NA	NA	TRBJ1-5	CASSREGGNQPQHF	TGTGCCAGCAGCCGTGAAGGGGGGAACCAGCCCCAGCATTTT
TRBV29-1	many	NA	TRBJ1-1	CSVEDGRENTEAFF	TGCAGCGTTGAAGATGGCAGGGAGAACACTGAAGCTTTCTTT
TRBV7-9	many	TRBD2	TRBJ2-3	CASSLLAGGIADTQYF	TGTGCCAGCAGCTTACTGGCGGGAGGGATAGCAGATACGCAGTATTTT
TRBV13	NA	NA	TRBJ2-7	CASRTSLERSYEQYF	TGTGCCAGCCGCACCTCACTAGAGAGGTCCTACGAGCAGTACTTC
TRBV2	many	NA	TRBJ1-1	CASSEALLAPPKGGNTEAFF	TGTGCCAGCAGTGAAGCGCTTTTGGCCCCTCCTAAAGGGGGGAACACTGAAGCTTTCTTT
TRBV24-1	NA	NA	TRBJ1-1	CATSDAGAEAFF	TGTGCCACCAGTGATGCTGGCGCTGAAGCTTTCTTT
TRBV7-2	many	NA	TRBJ1-5	CASSLISGRYSNQPQHF	TGTGCCAGCAGCTTAATTTCAGGACGTTATAGCAATCAGCCCCAGCATTTT
TRBV12-3/TRBV12-4	few	NA	TRBJ2-3	CASGRSTDTQYF	TGTGCCAGCGGGAGGTCCACAGATACGCAGTATTTT
TRBV7-9	many	NA	TRBJ2-7	CASSLADYEQYF	TGTGCCAGCAGCTTAGCGGACTACGAGCAGTACTTC
TRBV10-3	NA	NA	TRBJ2-3	CAISESSISSTDTQYF	TGTGCCATCAGTGAGTCGTCCATTTCTAGCACAGATACGCAGTATTTT
TRBV7-9	few	NA	TRBJ2-3	CASVMGGSTDTQYF	TGTGCCAGCGTCATGGGGGGTAGCACAGATACGCAGTATTTT
TRBV12-5	few	NA	TRBJ2-1	CASGSPFSYDNEQFF	TGTGCTAGTGGTTCTCCGTTTAGTTACGACAATGAGCAGTTCTTC
TRBV10-2	NA	NA	TRBJ2-1	CASRGGDRPMNEQFF	TGCGCCAGCCGAGGGGGGGACCGTCCAATGAATGAGCAGTTCTTC
TRBV7-8	NA	TRBD2	TRBJ2-3	CASRRVAGVLDTQYF	TGTGCCAGCCGACGGGTAGCGGGAGTTTTAGATACGCAGTATTTT